The sequence of this T cell receptor (beta chain) was determined in a study of T cells in Graves' hyperthyroidism and ophthalmopathy. TCR beta CDR3 sequences were amplified from RNA transcripts. A set of HTBI primers served as the primers for a first-round RT-PCR of the TCR CDR3. Each CDR3 protein gets one entry after TCRdb re-called the multiplex PCR reads with MiXCR. The sample carries about 840,000 distinct CDR3 sequences, roughly 37% recorded once. The CDR3 extends over 14 amino acids. Germline V gene sequence: CDR1 MNHEY, CDR2 SMNVEV (reference sequence). Trimming removed 3 bases at V and 13 bases at J, with 16 bases between. The study excluded patients with uncontrolled infection, other autoimmune disease, pregnancy or lactation. The source of the PBMCs was 8 to 10 ml of fresh peripheral blood.

The source of this sequence is a man aged 18 to 30 with Graves' hyperthyroidism. The chain recombines TRBV27 with TRBJ1-6; no reliable D call. Sequencing was done on a sample of blood. The CDR3: CASSFLSGSVPLHF. The CDR3 bases are TGTGCCAGCAGTTTCCTCAGCGGTAGTGTCCCCCTCCACTTT.